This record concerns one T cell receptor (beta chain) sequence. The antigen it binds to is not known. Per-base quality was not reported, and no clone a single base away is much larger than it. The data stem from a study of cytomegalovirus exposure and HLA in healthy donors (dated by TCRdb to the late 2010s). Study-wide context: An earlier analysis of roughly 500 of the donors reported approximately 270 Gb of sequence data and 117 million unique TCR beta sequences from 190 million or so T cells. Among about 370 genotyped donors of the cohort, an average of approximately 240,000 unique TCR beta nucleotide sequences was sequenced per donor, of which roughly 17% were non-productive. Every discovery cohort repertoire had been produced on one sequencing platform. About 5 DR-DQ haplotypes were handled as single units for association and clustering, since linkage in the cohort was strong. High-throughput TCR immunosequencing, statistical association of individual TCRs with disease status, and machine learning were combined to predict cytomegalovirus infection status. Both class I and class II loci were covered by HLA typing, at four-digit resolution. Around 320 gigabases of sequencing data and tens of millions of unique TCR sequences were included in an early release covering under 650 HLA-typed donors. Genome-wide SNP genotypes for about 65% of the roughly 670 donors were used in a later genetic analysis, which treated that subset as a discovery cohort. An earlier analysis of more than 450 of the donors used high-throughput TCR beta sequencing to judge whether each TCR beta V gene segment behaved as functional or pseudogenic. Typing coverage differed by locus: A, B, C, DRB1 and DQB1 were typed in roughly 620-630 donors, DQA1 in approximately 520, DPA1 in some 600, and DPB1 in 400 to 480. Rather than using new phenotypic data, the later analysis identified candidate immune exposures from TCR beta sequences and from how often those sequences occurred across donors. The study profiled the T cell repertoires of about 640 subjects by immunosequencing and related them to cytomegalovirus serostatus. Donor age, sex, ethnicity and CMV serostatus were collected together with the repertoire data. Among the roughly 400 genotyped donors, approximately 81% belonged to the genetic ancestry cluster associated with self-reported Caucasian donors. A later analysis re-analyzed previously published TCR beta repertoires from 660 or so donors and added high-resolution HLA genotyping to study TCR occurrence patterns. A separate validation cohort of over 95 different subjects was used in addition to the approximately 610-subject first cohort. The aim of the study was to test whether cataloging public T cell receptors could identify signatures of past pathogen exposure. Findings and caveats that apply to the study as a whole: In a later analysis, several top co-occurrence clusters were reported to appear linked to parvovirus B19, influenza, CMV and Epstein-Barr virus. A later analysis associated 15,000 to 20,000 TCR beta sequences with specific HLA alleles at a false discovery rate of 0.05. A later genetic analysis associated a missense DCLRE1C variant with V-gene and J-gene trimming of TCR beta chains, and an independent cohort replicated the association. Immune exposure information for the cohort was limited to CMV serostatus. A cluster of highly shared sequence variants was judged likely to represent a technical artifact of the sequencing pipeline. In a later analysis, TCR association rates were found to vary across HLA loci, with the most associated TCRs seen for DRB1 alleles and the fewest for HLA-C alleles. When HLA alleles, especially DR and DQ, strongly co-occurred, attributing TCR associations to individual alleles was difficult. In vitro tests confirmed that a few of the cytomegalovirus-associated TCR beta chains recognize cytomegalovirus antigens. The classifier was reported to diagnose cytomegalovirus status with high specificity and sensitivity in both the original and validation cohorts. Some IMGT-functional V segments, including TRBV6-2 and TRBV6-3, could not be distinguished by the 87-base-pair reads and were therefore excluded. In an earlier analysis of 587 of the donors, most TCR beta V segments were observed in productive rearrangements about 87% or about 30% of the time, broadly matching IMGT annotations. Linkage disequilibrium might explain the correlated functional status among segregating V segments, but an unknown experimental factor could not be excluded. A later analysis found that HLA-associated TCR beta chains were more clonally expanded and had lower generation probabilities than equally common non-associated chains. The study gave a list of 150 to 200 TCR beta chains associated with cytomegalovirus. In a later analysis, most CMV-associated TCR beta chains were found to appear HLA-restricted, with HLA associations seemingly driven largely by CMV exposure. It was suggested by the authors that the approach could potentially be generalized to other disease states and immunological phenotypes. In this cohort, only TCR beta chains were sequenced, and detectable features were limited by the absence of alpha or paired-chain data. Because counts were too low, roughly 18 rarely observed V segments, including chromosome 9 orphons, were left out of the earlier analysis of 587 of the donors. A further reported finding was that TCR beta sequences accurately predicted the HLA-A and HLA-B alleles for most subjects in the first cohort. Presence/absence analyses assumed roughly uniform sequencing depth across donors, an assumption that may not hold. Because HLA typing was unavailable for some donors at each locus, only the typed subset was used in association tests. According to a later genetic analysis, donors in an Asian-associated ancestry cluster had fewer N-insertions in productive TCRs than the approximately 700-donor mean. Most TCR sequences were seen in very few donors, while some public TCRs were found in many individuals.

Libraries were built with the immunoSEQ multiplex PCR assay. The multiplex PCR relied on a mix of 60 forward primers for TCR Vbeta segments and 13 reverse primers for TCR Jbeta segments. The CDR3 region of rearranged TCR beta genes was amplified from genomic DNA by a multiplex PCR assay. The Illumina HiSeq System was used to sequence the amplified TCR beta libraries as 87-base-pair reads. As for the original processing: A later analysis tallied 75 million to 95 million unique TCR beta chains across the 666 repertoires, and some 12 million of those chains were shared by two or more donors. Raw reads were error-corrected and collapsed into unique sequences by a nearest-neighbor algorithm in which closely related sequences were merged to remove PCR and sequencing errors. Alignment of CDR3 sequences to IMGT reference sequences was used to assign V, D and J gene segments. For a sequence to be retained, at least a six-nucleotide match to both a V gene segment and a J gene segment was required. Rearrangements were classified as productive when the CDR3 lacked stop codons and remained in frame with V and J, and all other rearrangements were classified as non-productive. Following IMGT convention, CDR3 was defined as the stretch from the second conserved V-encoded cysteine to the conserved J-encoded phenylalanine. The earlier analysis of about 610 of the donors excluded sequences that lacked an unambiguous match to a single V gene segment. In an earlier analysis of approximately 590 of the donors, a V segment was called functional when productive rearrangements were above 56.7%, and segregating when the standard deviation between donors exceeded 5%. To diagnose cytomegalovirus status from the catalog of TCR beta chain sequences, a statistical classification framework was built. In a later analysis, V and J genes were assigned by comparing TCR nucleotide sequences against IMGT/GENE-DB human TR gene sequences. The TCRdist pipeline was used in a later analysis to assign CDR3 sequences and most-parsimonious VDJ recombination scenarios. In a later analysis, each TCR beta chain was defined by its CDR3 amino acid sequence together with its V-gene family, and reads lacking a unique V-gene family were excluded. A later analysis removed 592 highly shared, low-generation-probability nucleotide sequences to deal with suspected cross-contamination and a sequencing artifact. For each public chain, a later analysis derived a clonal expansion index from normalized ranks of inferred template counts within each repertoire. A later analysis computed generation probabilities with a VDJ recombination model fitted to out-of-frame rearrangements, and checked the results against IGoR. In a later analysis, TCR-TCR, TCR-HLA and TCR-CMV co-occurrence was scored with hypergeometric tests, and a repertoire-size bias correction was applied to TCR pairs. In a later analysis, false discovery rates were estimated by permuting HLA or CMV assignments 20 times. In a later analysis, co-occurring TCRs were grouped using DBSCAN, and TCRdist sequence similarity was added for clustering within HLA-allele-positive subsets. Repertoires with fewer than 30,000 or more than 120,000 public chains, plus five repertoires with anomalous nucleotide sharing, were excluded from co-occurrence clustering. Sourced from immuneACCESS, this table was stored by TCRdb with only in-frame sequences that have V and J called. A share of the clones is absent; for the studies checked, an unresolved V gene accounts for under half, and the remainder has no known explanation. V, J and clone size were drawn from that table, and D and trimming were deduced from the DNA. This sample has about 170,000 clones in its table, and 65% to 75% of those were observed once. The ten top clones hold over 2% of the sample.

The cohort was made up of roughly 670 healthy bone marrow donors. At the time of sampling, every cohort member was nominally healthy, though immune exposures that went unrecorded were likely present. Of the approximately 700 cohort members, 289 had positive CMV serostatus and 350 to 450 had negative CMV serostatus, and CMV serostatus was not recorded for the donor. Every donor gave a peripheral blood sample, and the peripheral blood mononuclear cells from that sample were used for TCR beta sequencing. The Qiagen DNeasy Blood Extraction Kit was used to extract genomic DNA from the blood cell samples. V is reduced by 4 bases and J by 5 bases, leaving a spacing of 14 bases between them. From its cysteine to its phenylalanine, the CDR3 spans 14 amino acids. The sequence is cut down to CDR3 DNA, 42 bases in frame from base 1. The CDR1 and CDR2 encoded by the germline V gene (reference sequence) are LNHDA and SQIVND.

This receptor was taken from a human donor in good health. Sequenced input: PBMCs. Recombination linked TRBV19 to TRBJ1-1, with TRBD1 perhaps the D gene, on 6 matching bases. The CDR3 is CASSTRGSGTEAFF. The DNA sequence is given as TGTGCCAGTAGTACCAGGGGATCGGGGACTGAAGCTTTCTTT.